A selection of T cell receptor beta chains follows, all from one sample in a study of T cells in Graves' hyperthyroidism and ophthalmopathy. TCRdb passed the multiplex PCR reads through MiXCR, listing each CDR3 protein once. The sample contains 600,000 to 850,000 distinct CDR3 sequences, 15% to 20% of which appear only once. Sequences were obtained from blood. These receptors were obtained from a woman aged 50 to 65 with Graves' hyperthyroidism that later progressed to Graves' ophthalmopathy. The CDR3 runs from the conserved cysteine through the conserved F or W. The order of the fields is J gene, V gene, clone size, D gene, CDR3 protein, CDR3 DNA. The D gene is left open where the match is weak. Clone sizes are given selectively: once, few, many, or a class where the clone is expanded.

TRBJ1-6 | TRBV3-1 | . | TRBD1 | CASSHRLPGQGFSPLHF | TGTGCCAGCAGCCATAGGCTCCCGGGACAGGGTTTTTCACCCCTCCACTTT
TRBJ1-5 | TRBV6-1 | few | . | CASSPTFSTNQPQHF | TGTGCCAGCAGTCCCACTTTTTCGACCAATCAGCCCCAGCATTTT
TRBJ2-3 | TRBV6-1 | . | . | CASSRTMDTQYF | TGTGCCAGCAGTCGGACGATGGATACGCAGTATTTT
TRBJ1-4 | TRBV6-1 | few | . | CASSFGHRGNEKLFF | TGTGCCAGCAGTTTCGGACACAGAGGGAATGAAAAACTGTTTTTT
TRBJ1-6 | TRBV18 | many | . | CASSPRSEGGSPLHF | TGTGCCAGCTCACCACGTTCGGAGGGAGGTTCACCCCTCCACTTT
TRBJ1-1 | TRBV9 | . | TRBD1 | CASSGWTGHSTEAFF | TGTGCCAGCAGCGGTTGGACAGGGCATAGCACTGAAGCTTTCTTT
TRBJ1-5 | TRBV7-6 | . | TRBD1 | CASSLAAGGYSNQPQHF | TGTGCCAGCAGCTTAGCGGCAGGGGGATATAGCAATCAGCCCCAGCATTTT
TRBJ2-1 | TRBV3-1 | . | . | CASSQDVAGTDLNEQFF | TGTGCCAGCAGCCAAGATGTTGCGGGCACCGACCTCAATGAGCAGTTCTTC
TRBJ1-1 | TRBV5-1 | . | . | CASSSLVEGTEAFF | TGCGCCAGCAGCTCCCTCGTGGAGGGCACTGAAGCTTTCTTT
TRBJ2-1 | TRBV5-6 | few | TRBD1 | CASSLAGTGGYNEQFF | TGTGCCAGCAGCTTGGCCGGGACAGGGGGCTACAATGAGCAGTTCTTC
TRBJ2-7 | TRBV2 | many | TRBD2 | CASRTSSGSYEQYF | TGTGCCAGCAGAACATCTAGCGGCTCCTACGAGCAGTACTTC
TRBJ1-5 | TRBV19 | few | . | CASSSWAVRRRNQPQHF | TGTGCCAGTAGTAGTTGGGCGGTTAGGCGGCGCAATCAGCCCCAGCATTTT
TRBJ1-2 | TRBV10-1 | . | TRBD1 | CASSDRGPYDYTF | TGCGCCAGCAGTGACAGGGGGCCCTATGACTACACCTTC
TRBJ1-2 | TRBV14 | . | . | CASSQVPGVIYGYTF | TGTGCCAGCAGCCAAGTACCCGGGGTGATCTATGGCTACACCTTC
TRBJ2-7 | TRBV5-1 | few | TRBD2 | CASTDGGAPSGEQYF | TGCGCCAGCACCGACGGGGGGGCCCCGTCGGGGGAGCAGTACTTC
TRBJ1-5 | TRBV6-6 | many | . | CASSYSIAQNNQPQHF | TGTGCCAGCAGTTACTCGATAGCACAAAACAATCAGCCCCAGCATTTT
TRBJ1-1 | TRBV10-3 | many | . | CAISESQANTEAFF | TGTGCCATCAGTGAGTCACAAGCGAACACTGAAGCTTTCTTT
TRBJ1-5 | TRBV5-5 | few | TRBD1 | CASSSGQGPGNQPQHF | TGTGCCAGCAGTTCGGGACAGGGGCCGGGCAATCAGCCCCAGCATTTT